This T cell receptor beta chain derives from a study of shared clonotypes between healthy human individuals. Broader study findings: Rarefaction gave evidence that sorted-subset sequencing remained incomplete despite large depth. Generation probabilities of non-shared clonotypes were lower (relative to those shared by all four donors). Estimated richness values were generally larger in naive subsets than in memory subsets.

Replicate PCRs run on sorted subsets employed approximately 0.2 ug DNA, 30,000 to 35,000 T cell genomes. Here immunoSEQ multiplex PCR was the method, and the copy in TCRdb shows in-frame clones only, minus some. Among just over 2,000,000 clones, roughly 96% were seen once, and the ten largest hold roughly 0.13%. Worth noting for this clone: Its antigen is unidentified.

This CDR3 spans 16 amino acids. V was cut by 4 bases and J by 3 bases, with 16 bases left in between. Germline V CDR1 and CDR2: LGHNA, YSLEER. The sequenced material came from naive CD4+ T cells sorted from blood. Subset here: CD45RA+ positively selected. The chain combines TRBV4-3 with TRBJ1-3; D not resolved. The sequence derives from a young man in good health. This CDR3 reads CASSPGGVVSGNTIYF. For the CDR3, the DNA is TGCGCCAGCAGCCCCGGCGGGGTGGTGAGTGGAAACACCATATATTTT.